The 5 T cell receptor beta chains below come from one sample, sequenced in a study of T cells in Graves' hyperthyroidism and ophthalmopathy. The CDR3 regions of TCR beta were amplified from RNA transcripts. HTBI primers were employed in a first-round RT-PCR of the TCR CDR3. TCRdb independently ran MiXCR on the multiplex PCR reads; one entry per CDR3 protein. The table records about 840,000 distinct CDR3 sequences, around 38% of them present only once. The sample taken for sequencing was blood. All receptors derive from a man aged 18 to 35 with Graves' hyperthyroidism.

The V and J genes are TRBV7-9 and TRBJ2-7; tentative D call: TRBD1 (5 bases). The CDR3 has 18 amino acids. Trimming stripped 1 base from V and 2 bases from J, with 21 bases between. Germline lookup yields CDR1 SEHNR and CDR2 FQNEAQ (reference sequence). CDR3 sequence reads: CASSLGYAGDSLPYEQYF. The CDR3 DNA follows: TGTGCCAGCAGCTTAGGGTACGCTGGAGACAGTCTACCCTACGAGCAGTACTTC.

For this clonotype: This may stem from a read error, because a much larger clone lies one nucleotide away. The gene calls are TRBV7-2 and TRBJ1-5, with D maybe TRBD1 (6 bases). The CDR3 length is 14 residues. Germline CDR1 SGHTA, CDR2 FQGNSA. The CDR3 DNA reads TGTGCCAGCAGCGGCGTGGGGGACAATCAGCCCAAGCATTTT. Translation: CASSGVGDNQPKHF.

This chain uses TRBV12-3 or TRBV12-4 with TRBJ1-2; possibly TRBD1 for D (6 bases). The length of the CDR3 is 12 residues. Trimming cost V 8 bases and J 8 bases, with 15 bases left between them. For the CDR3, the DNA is TGTGCCAGCGACCGGGACAACCAGGGCTACACCTTC. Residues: CASDRDNQGYTF.

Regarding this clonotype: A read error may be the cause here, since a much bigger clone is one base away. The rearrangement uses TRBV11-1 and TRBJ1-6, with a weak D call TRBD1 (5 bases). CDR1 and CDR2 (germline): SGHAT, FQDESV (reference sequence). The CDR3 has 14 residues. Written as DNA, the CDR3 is TGTGCCAGCAGCTTGGAGCAGGGATTTGGACCCCCCCACTTT. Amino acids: CASSLEQGFGPPHF.

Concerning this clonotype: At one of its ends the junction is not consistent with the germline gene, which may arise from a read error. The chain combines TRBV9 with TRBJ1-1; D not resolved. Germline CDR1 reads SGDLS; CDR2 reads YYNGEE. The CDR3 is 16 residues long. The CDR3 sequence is CVSSDDPKGANTEAFF. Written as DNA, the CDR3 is TGTGTCAGCAGCGACGACCCTAAGGGAGCGAACACTGAAGCTTTCTTT.